This T cell receptor beta chain was sequenced for a study of memory CD4+ T cells and cytomegalovirus serostatus. Original handling: Out-of-frame sequences were removed, leaving roughly 2.1 million distinct TCRbeta sequences. The table came from immunoSEQ multiplex PCR; TCRdb's copy has only in-frame clones and leaves some out. That table is the source of V, J and clone size, and D and trimming were worked out from the DNA. This table holds 84,000 or so clones, 80% found once. In regard to this clone: The antigen is undetermined.

Findings and caveats of the study: About 40% of the roughly 150 known CMV-associated TCRbeta sequences appeared in CD4+ memory.

This CDR3 has 14 residues. V shed 1 base and J shed 9 bases, with 13 bases lying between them. CDR1 and CDR2 from the germline V gene are MDHEN and SYDVKM. The sort gate was single viable CD3+CD4+CD8-CD45RO+ cells for memory CD4+ T cells. Donors' CMV status reflects serum IgG against pp150, pp28, p38, p52. The chain couples TRBV28 to TRBJ2-1, with a tentative D call TRBD2 (5 bases). The sample consisted of memory CD4+ T cells from blood. This TCR was sampled from an adult in good health and CMV-seronegative. The CDR3 is CASSLSGLEGEQFF. The CDR3 region has the DNA TGTGCCAGCAGTTTATCTGGCCTAGAGGGTGAGCAGTTCTTC.